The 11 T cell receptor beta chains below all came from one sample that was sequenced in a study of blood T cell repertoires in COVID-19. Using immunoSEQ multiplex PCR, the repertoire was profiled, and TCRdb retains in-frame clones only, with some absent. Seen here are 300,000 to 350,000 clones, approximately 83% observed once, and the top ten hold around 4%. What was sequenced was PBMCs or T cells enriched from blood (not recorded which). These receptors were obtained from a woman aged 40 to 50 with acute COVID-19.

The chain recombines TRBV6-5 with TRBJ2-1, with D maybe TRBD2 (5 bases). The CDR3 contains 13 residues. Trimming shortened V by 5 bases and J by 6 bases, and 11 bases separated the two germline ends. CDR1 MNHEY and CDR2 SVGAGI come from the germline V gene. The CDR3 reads CASSPGRSNEQFF. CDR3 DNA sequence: TGTGCCAGCAGTCCGGGGAGATCCAATGAGCAGTTCTTC.

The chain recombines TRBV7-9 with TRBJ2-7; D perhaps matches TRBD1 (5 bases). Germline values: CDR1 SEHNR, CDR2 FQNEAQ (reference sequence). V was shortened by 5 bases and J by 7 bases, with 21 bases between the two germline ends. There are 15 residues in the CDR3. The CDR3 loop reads CASSTIGYTKGEQYF. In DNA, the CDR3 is TGTGCCAGCAGCACAATCGGATACACTAAGGGGGAGCAGTACTTC.

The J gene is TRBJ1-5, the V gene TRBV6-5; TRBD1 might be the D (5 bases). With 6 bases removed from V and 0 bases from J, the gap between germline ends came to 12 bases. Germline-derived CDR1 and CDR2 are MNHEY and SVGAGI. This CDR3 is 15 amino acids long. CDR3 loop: CASRYDRNSNQPQHF. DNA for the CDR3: TGTGCCAGCAGATATGACAGAAATAGCAATCAGCCCCAGCATTTT.

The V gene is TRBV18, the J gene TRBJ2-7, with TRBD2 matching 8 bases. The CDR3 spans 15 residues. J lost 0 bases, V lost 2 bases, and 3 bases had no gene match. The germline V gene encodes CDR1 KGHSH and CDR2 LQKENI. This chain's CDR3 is CASSPNGGGSYEQYF. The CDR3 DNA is TGTGCCAGCTCACCAAACGGGGGGGGCTCCTACGAGCAGTACTTC.

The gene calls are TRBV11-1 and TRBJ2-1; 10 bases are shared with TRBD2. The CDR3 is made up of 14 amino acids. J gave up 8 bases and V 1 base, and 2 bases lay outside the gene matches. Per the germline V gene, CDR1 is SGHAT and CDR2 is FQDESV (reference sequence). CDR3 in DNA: TGTGCCAGCAGCTTAGGTAGCGGGAGGTATGAGCAGTTCTTC. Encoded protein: CASSLGSGRYEQFF.

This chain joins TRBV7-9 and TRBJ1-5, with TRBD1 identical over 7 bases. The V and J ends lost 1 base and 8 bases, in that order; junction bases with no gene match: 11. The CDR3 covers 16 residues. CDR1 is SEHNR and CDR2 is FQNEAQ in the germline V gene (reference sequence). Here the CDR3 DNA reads TGTGCCAGCAGCTTAGTTTCCCCAGGGGGAACTGAGCCCCAGCATTTT. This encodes CASSLVSPGGTEPQHF.

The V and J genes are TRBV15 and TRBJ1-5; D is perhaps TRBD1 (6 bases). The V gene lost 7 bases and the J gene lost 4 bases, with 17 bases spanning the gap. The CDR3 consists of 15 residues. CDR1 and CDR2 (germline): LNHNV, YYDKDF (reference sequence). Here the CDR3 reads CATTSTGRMNQPQHF. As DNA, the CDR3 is TGTGCCACCACCTCGACAGGACGTATGAATCAGCCCCAGCATTTT. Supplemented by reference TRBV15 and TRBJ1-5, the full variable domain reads DAMVIQNPRYQVTQFGKPVTLSCSQTLNHNVMYWYQQKSSQAPKLLFHYYDKDFNNEADTPDNFQSRRPNTSFCFLDIRSPGLGDTAMYLCATTSTGRMNQPQHFGDGTRLSIL.

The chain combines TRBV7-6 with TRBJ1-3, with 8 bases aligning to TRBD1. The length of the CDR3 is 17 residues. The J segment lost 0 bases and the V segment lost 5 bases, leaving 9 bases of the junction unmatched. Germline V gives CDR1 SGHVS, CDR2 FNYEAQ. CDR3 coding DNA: TGTGCCAGCAGCATACGGACAGGGCAGGGCTCTGGAAACACCATATATTTT. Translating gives CASSIRTGQGSGNTIYF. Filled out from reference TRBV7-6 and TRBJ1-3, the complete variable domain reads GAGVSQSPRYKVTKRGQDVALRCDPISGHVSLYWYRQALGQGPEFLTYFNYEAQQDKSGLPNDRFSAERPEGSISTLTIQRTEQRDSAMYRCASSIRTGQGSGNTIYFGEGSWLTVV.

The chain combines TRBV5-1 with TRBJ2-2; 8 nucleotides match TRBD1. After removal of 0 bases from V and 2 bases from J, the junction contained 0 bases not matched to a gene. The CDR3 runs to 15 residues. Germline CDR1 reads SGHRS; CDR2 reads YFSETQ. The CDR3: CASSLAGGNTGELFF. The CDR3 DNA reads TGCGCCAGCAGCTTGGCAGGGGGCAACACCGGGGAGCTGTTTTTT.

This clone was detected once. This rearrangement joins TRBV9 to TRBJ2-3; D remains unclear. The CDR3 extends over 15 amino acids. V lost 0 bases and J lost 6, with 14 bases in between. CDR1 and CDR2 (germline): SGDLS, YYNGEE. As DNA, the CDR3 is TGTGCCAGCAGCGTAGAGCCCCTCCTTTTGGATACGCAGTATTTT. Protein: CASSVEPLLLDTQYF.

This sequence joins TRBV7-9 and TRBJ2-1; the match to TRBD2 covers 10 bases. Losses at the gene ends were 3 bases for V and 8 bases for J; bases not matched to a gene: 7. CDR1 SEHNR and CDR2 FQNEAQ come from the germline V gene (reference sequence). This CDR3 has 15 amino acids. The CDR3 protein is CASSLTSGYIDEQFF. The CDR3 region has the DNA TGTGCCAGCAGCTTGACTAGCGGGTACATCGATGAGCAGTTCTTC.